This entry lists 9 T cell receptor beta chains sequenced from one sample in a study of cytomegalovirus exposure and HLA in healthy donors. Clones were sequenced by immunoSEQ multiplex PCR, and TCRdb holds only the in-frame ones, with some missing. The sample lists 100,000 to 150,000 clones, roughly 91% occurring once. The sequenced sample was PBMCs. Receptors originate from a man younger than 40 in good health and CMV-seronegative.

The count of this clone is one. This rearrangement joins TRBV9 to TRBJ2-7; D may be TRBD2 (6 bases). V gave up 3 bases and J gave up 6 bases, with 16 bases separating them. Germline V gene sequence: CDR1 SGDLS, CDR2 YYNGEE. The CDR3 runs 14 residues. The CDR3 loop reads CASSAPAGLGEQYF. For the CDR3, the DNA is TGTGCCAGCAGCGCGCCGGCGGGGCTTGGCGAGCAGTACTTC. The full variable domain, with the rest looked up from reference TRBV9 and TRBJ2-7, is DSGVTQTPKHLITATGQRVTLRCSPRSGDLSVYWYQQSLDQGLQFLIQYYNGEERAKGNILERFSAQQFPDLHSELNLSSLELGDSALYFCASSAPAGLGEQYFGPGTRLTVT.

The gene calls are TRBV10-2 and TRBJ2-7; 7 bases agree with TRBD2. Germline assignment: CDR1 WSHSY and CDR2 SAAADI. The CDR3 contains 15 residues. Germline trimming cut 7 bases from V and 0 bases from J; bases unmatched to any gene: 9. The CDR3 region is CASTAGDYLSYEQYF. The CDR3 DNA reads as TGCGCCAGCACTGCTGGGGACTACCTCTCCTACGAGCAGTACTTC.

The V gene is TRBV4-3, the J gene TRBJ2-7; 8 bases agree with TRBD1. Per the germline V gene, CDR1 is LGHNA and CDR2 is YSLEER. The CDR3 runs 15 residues. After removal of 4 bases from V and 0 bases from J, the junction contained 5 bases not matched to a gene. The CDR3 protein is CASSPGTGLSYEQYF. In DNA form, the CDR3 reads TGCGCCAGCAGCCCAGGGACAGGTCTCTCCTACGAGCAGTACTTC.

This chain joins TRBV11-2 and TRBJ2-1, with 7 bases that match TRBD1. V lost 3 bases to trimming and J lost 2 bases; unmatched junction nucleotides: 4. Germline CDR1 reads SGHAT; CDR2 reads FQNNGV. CDR3 size: 15 residues. Here the CDR3 DNA reads TGTGCCAGCAGCTTGGGGCAGGGGGCCTACAATGAGCAGTTCTTC. The encoded protein is CASSLGQGAYNEQFF. The whole variable domain, remainder taken from reference TRBV11-2 and TRBJ2-1, is EAGVAQSPRYKIIEKRQSVAFWCNPISGHATLYWYQQILGQGPKLLIQFQNNGVVDDSQLPKDRFSAERLKGVDSTLKIQPAKLEDSAVYLCASSLGQGAYNEQFFGPGTRLTVL.

The chain carries TRBV7-9 and TRBJ1-2; TRBD1 matches 7 bases. The CDR3 sequence is 17 residues long. The V segment lost 5 bases and the J segment 0 bases; nucleotides outside the gene matches: 12. The germline V gene has CDR1 SEHNR and CDR2 FQNEAQ (reference sequence). CDR3: CASSKQGTVASNYGYTF. The CDR3 coding sequence is TGTGCCAGCAGCAAGCAGGGGACAGTTGCCTCTAACTATGGCTACACCTTC.

The CDR3 loop is CASSYSGVISYEQYF. CDR3 DNA sequence: TGTGCCAGCAGTTACTCTGGAGTCATAAGCTACGAGCAGTACTTC. The rearrangement joins TRBV6-5 to TRBJ2-7; D is undetermined. Per germline, CDR1 MNHEY and CDR2 SVGAGI. Deletions cut 0 bases from V and 3 bases from J, with 12 bases between. CDR3 length: 15 amino acids.

The chain has TRBV4-2 and TRBJ2-3; unclear D gene. CDR3 length equals 17 residues. Germline-derived CDR1 and CDR2 are LGHNA and YNFKEQ. Trimming stripped 0 bases from V and 1 base from J, with 14 bases between. Written as DNA, the CDR3 is TGTGCCAGCAGCCAAGATTGGCCAGGTACACGCACAGATACGCAGTATTTT. Translating gives CASSQDWPGTRTDTQYF.

The chain recombines TRBV7-8 with TRBJ2-3; 9 bases fit TRBD2. Germline CDR1 is SGHVS and CDR2 is FQNEAQ. There are 18 residues in the CDR3. V lost 4 bases and J lost 4; bases outside the gene matches: 15. CDR3: CASSSPPSGARAPDTQYF. CDR3 nucleotides: TGTGCCAGCAGCTCCCCACCTAGCGGGGCCCGTGCCCCAGATACGCAGTATTTT. The full variable domain, with the rest looked up from reference TRBV7-8 and TRBJ2-3, is GAGVSQSPRYKVAKRGQDVALRCDPISGHVSLFWYQQALGQGPEFLTYFQNEAQLDKSGLPSDRFFAERPEGSVSTLKIQRTQQEDSAVYLCASSSPPSGARAPDTQYFGPGTRLTVL.

This chain connects TRBV27 to TRBJ1-5; 7 bases fit TRBD1. CDR3 length: 13 residues. Per the germline V gene, CDR1 is MNHEY and CDR2 is SMNVEV (reference sequence). Trimming took 5 bases from V and 6 from J; bases not matched to a gene: 4. The CDR3 here is CASSVQGTQPQHF. The CDR3 nucleotides read TGTGCCAGCAGTGTACAGGGGACTCAGCCCCAGCATTTT.